These T cell receptor beta chains were read from a single sample in a study of a mutant IDH1 vaccine in newly diagnosed glioma. Some clones are missing from TCRdb's copy, which holds only in-frame ones; the method was immunoSEQ multiplex PCR. The sample has around 59,000 clones, about 90% seen once. Specimen: PBMCs, collected from a glioma patient treated with radiotherapy, temozolomide or both. The receptors stem from a middle-aged man with glioma. Each CDR3 is given without its conserved first and last residue. Fields, in order: V gene, clone size, J gene, D gene, CDR3 protein. A D gene is named only where the DNA matches it firmly. Clone sizes are given selectively: once, few, many, or a class where the clone is expanded.

TRBV5-1	-	TRBJ2-7	TRBD2	ASSPATSGDEQY
TRBV15	-	TRBJ2-3	TRBD1	ATSTTGGPYTSTDTQY
TRBV7-6	-	TRBJ2-5	-	ASSLDRETQY
TRBV30	-	TRBJ2-3	-	AWSVPRPGTRRTDTQY
TRBV4-3	-	TRBJ1-5	-	ASSQDGINQPQH
TRBV4-2	-	TRBJ2-7	-	ASSQEIPEAYEQY
TRBV30	-	TRBJ2-1	-	ARGANSYNEQF
TRBV14	-	TRBJ1-2	-	ASSPDRLNYGYT
TRBV5-1	once	TRBJ2-5	-	ASSLRGTYQETQY
TRBV29-1	-	TRBJ1-1	-	SVNPGRSNTEAF
TRBV6-5	-	TRBJ1-3	-	ASRRDTSGNTIY
TRBV10-3	-	TRBJ2-7	-	AISGFGAYEQY
TRBV21-1	-	TRBJ2-7	-	ASSRGGGGLDSYEQY
TRBV19	-	TRBJ2-5	-	ASSISGQETQY
TRBV5-1	-	TRBJ2-2	-	ASSLEQYTGELF
TRBV30	-	TRBJ2-4	-	AWNRPGIAKNIQY
TRBV7-2	-	TRBJ2-6	-	ASSRSGLSSGANVLT
TRBV27	-	TRBJ2-1	-	ASSLRSQNRNEQF
TRBV21-1	-	TRBJ1-1	-	ASSKGSNTEAF
TRBV27	-	TRBJ1-5	-	ASSLRENNQPQH
TRBV2	few	TRBJ2-1	TRBD2	ASSRGTSGGARNEQF
TRBV5-1	-	TRBJ2-3	-	ASSLDGGRGTDTQY
TRBV10-2	-	TRBJ2-5	-	ASSDLGVGETQY
TRBV30	-	TRBJ2-3	TRBD1	AWSGTGGTDTQY
TRBV19	-	TRBJ1-5	-	ASRKSIGAKDQPQH
TRBV27	-	TRBJ2-1	-	ATKRGDSYNEQF
TRBV18	once	TRBJ2-7	-	ASSSEGAEQY
TRBV5-4	-	TRBJ2-3	-	ASSLSRVADTQY
TRBV9	-	TRBJ1-1	-	ASNPNPGVTEAF
TRBV27	once	TRBJ1-1	TRBD1	ASSLHPPTGKINTEAF
TRBV4-3	-	TRBJ1-6	-	ASSQDRGLNSPLH
TRBV11-3	-	TRBJ1-1	TRBD1	ASSPTGQSNTEAF
TRBV28	-	TRBJ2-5	-	ASSFMRRSGETQY
TRBV2	-	TRBJ2-3	TRBD1	ASRAYRGNAADTQY
TRBV4-1	-	TRBJ2-7	TRBD2	ASSQTQGLAYEQY
TRBV6-4	-	TRBJ2-1	-	ASSDRGGNEQF
TRBV6-7	-	TRBJ2-2	-	ASSPMRGPGELF
TRBV7-6	-	TRBJ1-2	-	ASSPFGTVDYGYT
TRBV2	-	TRBJ2-3	TRBD2	ASRAGLAGSTDTQY
TRBV19	-	TRBJ2-7	TRBD1	ASSNLLGQGGYEQY
TRBV7-6	-	TRBJ2-5	TRBD2	ASSPLAGELQETQY
TRBV11-2	-	TRBJ2-2	TRBD2	ASSSWTSWSAGELF
TRBV6-6	-	TRBJ1-2	-	ASSYDSGIYGYT